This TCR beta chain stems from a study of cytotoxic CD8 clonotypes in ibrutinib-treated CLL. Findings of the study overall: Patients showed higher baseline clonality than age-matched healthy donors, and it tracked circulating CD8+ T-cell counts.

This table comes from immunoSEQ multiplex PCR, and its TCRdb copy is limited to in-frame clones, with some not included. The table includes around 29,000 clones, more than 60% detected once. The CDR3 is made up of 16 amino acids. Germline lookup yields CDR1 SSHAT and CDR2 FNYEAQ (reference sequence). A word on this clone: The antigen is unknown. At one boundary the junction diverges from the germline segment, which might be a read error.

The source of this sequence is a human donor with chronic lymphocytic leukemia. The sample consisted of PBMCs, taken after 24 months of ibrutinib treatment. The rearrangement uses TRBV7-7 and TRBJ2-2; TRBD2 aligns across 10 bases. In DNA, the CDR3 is TGTGCTAGCAGCTCGGGACTAGCGACGAACACCGGGGAGCTGTTTTTT. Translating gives CASSSGLATNTGELFF.